This paragraph reports one TCR beta chain. CDR1 is SGHVS and CDR2 is FNYEAQ in the germline V gene. The length of the CDR3 is 14 residues. Trimming took off 0 bases at V and 5 bases at J, with 10 bases between the two ends. This sample stems from a study of blood T cell repertoires in COVID-19. Some clones are missing from TCRdb's copy, which holds only in-frame ones; the method was immunoSEQ multiplex PCR. The data hold about 300,000 clones, with approximately 90% observed a single time. The chain links TRBV7-6 to TRBJ1-1; the D is unclear. The clonotype was recovered from a woman in her 30s with COVID-19, enrolled during active disease. The material sequenced was peripheral blood. The chain's CDR3 is CASSLASGATEAFF. CDR3 coding DNA: TGTGCCAGCAGCTTAGCGTCGGGAGCTACTGAAGCTTTCTTT.